Listed below are T cell receptor beta chains from one sample, sequenced in a study of blood T cell repertoires in COVID-19. The data were produced by immunoSEQ multiplex PCR, yet TCRdb's version contains in-frame clones alone and is incomplete. This sample has more than 250,000 clones, with about nine tenths found just once. The sample consisted of peripheral blood. All receptors come from a man aged 50-59 years with active or convalescent COVID-19. Both conserved end residues are part of each CDR3. Part of the rows lack a size; the others show once, few, many or a class for expanded clones.

clone size: once; J gene: TRBJ1-3; V gene: TRBV10-3; CDR3 protein: CAIRAGGPGNTIYF
clone size: .; J gene: TRBJ2-3; V gene: TRBV15; CDR3 protein: CATSRTSGLTDTQYF
clone size: .; J gene: TRBJ2-5; V gene: TRBV5-8; CDR3 protein: CASSLAGRLPWRETQYF
clone size: .; J gene: TRBJ2-7; V gene: TRBV7-3; CDR3 protein: CASSPSSAAGVYEQYF
clone size: .; J gene: TRBJ2-6; V gene: TRBV5-4; CDR3 protein: CASSPSAVNSGANVLTF
clone size: .; J gene: TRBJ2-5; V gene: TRBV5-1; CDR3 protein: CASSLGDRGRETQYF
clone size: once; J gene: TRBJ2-2; V gene: TRBV7-8; CDR3 protein: CASTGQGHGELFF
clone size: .; J gene: TRBJ2-3; V gene: TRBV28; CDR3 protein: CASSNLAGGADTQYF
clone size: once; J gene: TRBJ1-3; V gene: TRBV11-2; CDR3 protein: CASSPDRTNSGNTIYF
clone size: .; J gene: TRBJ1-4; V gene: TRBV4-2; CDR3 protein: CASSQDGATGTVGGLFF
clone size: .; J gene: TRBJ1-2; V gene: TRBV6-5; CDR3 protein: CASRMGGGFNYGYTF
clone size: .; J gene: TRBJ1-2; V gene: TRBV5-1; CDR3 protein: CASSLASGGFNYGYTF
clone size: .; J gene: TRBJ1-2; V gene: TRBV19; CDR3 protein: CASSPIVQTNYGYTF
clone size: .; J gene: TRBJ2-5; V gene: TRBV18; CDR3 protein: CASSPGGQETQYF
clone size: .; J gene: TRBJ2-1; V gene: TRBV6-6; CDR3 protein: CASSSGQGGSYTEQFF
clone size: .; J gene: TRBJ1-5; V gene: TRBV28; CDR3 protein: CASSLLGGNQPQHF
clone size: once; J gene: TRBJ1-2; V gene: TRBV7-9; CDR3 protein: CASSRRRDRAQLGNYGYTF
clone size: .; J gene: TRBJ2-2; V gene: TRBV9; CDR3 protein: CASSPRSGQGGTGELFF
clone size: .; J gene: TRBJ2-5; V gene: TRBV30; CDR3 protein: CAWSLNRQETQYF
clone size: .; J gene: TRBJ2-7; V gene: TRBV2; CDR3 protein: CASTIQVSSYEQYF
clone size: .; J gene: TRBJ2-4; V gene: TRBV6-2/TRBV6-3; CDR3 protein: CASSSGLATIQYF
clone size: .; J gene: TRBJ2-4; V gene: TRBV5-1; CDR3 protein: CASSVAGSGKNIQYF
clone size: few; J gene: TRBJ1-5; V gene: TRBV27; CDR3 protein: CASSPGQGRLGNQPQHF
clone size: .; J gene: TRBJ1-4; V gene: TRBV28; CDR3 protein: CASSLSGDNEKLFF
clone size: .; J gene: TRBJ2-7; V gene: TRBV6-1; CDR3 protein: CASSEAGQGLVGVAYEQYF
clone size: once; J gene: TRBJ2-1; V gene: TRBV5-1; CDR3 protein: CASSLVASDSYNEQFF
clone size: .; J gene: TRBJ1-1; V gene: TRBV28; CDR3 protein: CASSLGRPQEAFF
clone size: few; J gene: TRBJ1-2; V gene: TRBV12-3/TRBV12-4; CDR3 protein: CASSFRGGGYTF
clone size: .; J gene: TRBJ1-5; V gene: TRBV5-1; CDR3 protein: CASSLEPAGVGDQPQHF
clone size: .; J gene: TRBJ1-6; V gene: TRBV10-2; CDR3 protein: CASSKGQGDSPLHF
clone size: .; J gene: TRBJ2-7; V gene: TRBV5-1; CDR3 protein: CASSLNYLLGQSYEQYF
clone size: .; J gene: TRBJ1-4; V gene: TRBV25-1; CDR3 protein: CASSLQGSNAKLFF
clone size: .; J gene: TRBJ2-2; V gene: TRBV7-2; CDR3 protein: CASSLVSQAGGANTGELFF
clone size: .; J gene: TRBJ2-7; V gene: TRBV3-1/TRBV3-2; CDR3 protein: CASSQGGRGYSYEQYF
clone size: .; J gene: TRBJ2-3; V gene: TRBV28; CDR3 protein: CATAEADTQYF
clone size: .; J gene: TRBJ1-1; V gene: TRBV30; CDR3 protein: CAWTRTGREAFF